One TCR beta chain is described in this entry. This sample is part of a study of blood T cell repertoires in COVID-19. The germline gives CDR1 SGHDN, CDR2 FVKESK. The CDR3 has 12 amino acids. V was clipped by 3 bases and J by 4 bases, with 7 bases between them. Recruited during active infection, patients (from Seattle) were subsequently followed longitudinally. TCRdb's copy holds only in-frame clones and misses some; the assay was immunoSEQ multiplex PCR. The table has around 60,000 clones, approximately 77% seen once; the top ten hold approximately 5%. The sequenced material came from peripheral blood. The chain couples TRBV14 to TRBJ2-7; D remains unclear. This sequence was found in a woman aged 70-85 years with COVID-19, enrolled during active disease. CDR3 nucleotides: TGTGCCAGCAGCCACGACACTTACGAGCAGTACTTC. This encodes CASSHDTYEQYF.